This TCR beta chain was captured by sequencing in a study of blood T cell repertoires in COVID-19. Sequencing was performed with immunoSEQ multiplex PCR; in TCRdb, only in-frame clones are kept and a portion is missing. The repertoire has 250,000 or so clones, approximately 90% of them found once; the top ten carry about 1.7%. The CDR3 spans 14 residues. V gave up 3 bases and J gave up 3 bases; unmatched junction bases: 2. Germline CDR1 LGHNA, CDR2 YNFKEQ. Specimen: PBMCs or T cells enriched from blood (not recorded which). The source is a man in his forties or fifties who had recovered from COVID-19. This sequence joins TRBV4-2 and TRBJ2-7, with 10 bases identical to TRBD1. CDR3 sequence reads: CASSQRTGGYEQYF. The CDR3 bases are TGTGCCAGCAGCCAGAGGACAGGGGGCTACGAGCAGTACTTC.